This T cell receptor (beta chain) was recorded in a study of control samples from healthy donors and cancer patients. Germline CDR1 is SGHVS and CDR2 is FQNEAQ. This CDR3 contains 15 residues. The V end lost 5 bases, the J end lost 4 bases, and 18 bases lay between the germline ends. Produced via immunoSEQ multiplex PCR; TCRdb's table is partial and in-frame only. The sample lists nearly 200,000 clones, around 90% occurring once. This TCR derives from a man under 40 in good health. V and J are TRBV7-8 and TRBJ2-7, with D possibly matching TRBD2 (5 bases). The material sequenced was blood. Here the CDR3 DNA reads TGTGCCAGCAGCCCTGAGAACTTCCAGCGGTACGAGCAGTACTTC. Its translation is CASSPENFQRYEQYF.